Detailed here is one T cell receptor beta chain. This CDR3 has 17 residues. Germline V CDR1 and CDR2: MGHDK, SYGVNS. The trim removed 4 bases at V and 3 bases at J, leaving 9 bases unmatched. This sample was included in a study of blood T cell repertoires in COVID-19. Study as a whole: Sites in the United States, Italy and Spain provided acute and convalescent COVID-19 samples.

The table came from immunoSEQ multiplex PCR; TCRdb's copy has only in-frame clones and leaves some out. The table shows approximately 200,000 clones, with around 80% occurring only once. This receptor was obtained from a woman aged 80 or over with acute or convalescent COVID-19. The sequenced sample was peripheral blood. V gene TRBV25-1 combines with J gene TRBJ1-5, with 10 bases lining up with TRBD1. CDR3 protein: CASSGTGTGVYNQPQHF. The CDR3 coding sequence is TGTGCCAGCAGTGGAACCGGGACAGGGGTCTACAATCAGCCCCAGCATTTT. Together with reference TRBV25-1 and TRBJ1-5, the CDR3 gives the full variable domain: EADIYQTPRYLVIGTGKKITLECSQTMGHDKMYWYQQDPGMELHLIHYSYGVNSTEKGDLSSESTVSRIRTEHFPLTLESARPSHTSQYLCASSGTGTGVYNQPQHFGDGTRLSIL.